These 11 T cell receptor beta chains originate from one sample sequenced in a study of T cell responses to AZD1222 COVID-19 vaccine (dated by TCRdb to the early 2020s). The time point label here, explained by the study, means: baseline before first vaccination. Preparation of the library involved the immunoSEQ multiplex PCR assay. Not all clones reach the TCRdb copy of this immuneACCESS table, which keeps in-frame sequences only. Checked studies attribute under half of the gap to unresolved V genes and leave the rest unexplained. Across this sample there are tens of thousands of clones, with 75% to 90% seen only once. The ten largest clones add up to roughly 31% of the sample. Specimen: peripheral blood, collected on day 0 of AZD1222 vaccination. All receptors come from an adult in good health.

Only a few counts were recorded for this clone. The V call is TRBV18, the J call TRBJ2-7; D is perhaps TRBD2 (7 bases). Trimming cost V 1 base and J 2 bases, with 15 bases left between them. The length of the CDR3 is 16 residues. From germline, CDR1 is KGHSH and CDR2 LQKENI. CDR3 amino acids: CASSPQGGPSPYEQYF. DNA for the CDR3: TGTGCCAGCTCACCACAGGGGGGGCCCTCCCCCTACGAGCAGTACTTC.

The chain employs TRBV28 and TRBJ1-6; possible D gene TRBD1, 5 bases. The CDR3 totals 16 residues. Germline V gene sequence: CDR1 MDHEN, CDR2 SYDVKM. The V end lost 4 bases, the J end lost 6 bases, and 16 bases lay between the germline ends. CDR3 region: CASSSPGYGANSPLHF. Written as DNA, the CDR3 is TGTGCCAGCAGTTCCCCGGGCTACGGGGCTAATTCACCCCTCCACTTT. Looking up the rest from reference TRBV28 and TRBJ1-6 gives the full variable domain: DVKVTQSSRYLVKRTGEKVFLECVQDMDHENMFWYRQDPGLGLRLIYFSYDVKMKEKGDIPEGYSVSREKKERFSLILESASTNQTSMYLCASSSPGYGANSPLHFGNGTRLTVT.

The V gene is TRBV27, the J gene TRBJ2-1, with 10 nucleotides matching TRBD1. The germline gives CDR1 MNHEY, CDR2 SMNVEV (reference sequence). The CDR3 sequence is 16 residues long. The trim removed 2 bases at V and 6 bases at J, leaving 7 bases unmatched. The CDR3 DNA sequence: TGTGCCAGCAGTTTAGATGGGACAGGGGCCGGCAATGAGCAGTTCTTC. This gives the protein CASSLDGTGAGNEQFF.

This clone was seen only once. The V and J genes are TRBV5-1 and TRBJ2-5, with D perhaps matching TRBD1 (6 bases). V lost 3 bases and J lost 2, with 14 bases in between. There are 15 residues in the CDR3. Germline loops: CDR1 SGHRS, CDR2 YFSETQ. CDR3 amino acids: CASSSETGFQETQYF. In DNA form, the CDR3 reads TGCGCCAGCAGCTCGGAAACAGGGTTTCAAGAGACCCAGTACTTC.

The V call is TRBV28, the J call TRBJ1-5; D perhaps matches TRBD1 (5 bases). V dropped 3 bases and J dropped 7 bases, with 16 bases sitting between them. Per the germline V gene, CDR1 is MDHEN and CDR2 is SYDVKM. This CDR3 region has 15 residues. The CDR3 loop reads CASSFSIRGRQPQHF. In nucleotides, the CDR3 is TGTGCCAGCAGTTTTAGTATCCGGGGACGCCAGCCCCAGCATTTT.

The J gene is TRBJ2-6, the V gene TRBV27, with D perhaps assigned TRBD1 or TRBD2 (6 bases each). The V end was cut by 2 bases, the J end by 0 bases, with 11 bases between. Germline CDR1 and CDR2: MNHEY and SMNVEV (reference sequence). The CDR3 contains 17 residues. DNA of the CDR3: TGTGCCAGCAGTTTAGGGGGGCAACTCTCTGGGGCCAACGTCCTGACTTTC. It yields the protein CASSLGGQLSGANVLTF.

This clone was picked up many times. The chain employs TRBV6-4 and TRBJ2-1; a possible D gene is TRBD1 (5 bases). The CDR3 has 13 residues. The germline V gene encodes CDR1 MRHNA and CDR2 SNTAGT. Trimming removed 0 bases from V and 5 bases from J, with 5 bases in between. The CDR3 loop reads CASSDSDNNEQFF. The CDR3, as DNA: TGTGCCAGCAGTGACTCGGACAACAATGAGCAGTTCTTC.

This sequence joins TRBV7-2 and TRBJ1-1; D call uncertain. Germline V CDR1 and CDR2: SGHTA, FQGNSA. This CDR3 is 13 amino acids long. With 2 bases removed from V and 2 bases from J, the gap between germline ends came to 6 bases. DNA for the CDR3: TGTGCCAGCAGCTTACTTTCAAACACTGAAGCTTTCTTT. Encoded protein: CASSLLSNTEAFF.

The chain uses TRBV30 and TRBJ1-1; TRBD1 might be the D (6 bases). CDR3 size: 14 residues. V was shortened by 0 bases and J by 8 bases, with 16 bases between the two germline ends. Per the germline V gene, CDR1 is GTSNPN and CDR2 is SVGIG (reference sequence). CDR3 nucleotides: TGTGCCTGGAGTGTAACAGGGATCCTCGCAGAAGCTTTCTTT. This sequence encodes CAWSVTGILAEAFF.

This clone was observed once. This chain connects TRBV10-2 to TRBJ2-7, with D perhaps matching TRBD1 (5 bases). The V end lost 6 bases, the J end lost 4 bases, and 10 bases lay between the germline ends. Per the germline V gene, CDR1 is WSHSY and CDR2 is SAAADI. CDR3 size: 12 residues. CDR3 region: CASRKQVYEQYF. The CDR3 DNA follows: TGCGCCAGCAGGAAACAGGTTTACGAGCAGTACTTC.

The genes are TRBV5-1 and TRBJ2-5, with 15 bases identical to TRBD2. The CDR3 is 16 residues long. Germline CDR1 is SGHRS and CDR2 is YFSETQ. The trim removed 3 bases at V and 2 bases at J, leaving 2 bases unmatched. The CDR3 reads CASSWGLAGGQETQYF. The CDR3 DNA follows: TGCGCCAGCAGCTGGGGACTAGCGGGGGGACAAGAGACCCAGTACTTC.